The 11 T cell receptor beta chains listed next were all sequenced from one sample in a study of blood T cell repertoires in COVID-19. Clones were read by immunoSEQ multiplex PCR, and TCRdb kept only the in-frame ones, dropping some. The sample records some 80,000 clones, 65% to 80% being singletons. The material sequenced was peripheral blood. These receptors were obtained from a woman aged 80 or older with active or convalescent COVID-19.

This chain connects TRBV19 to TRBJ2-1, with 12 bases lining up with TRBD2. CDR3 length: 17 amino acids. Germline V CDR1 and CDR2: LNHDA, SQIVND (reference sequence). Trimming cost V 5 bases and J 10 bases; bases outside gene matches: 15. The CDR3 nucleotides read TGTGCCAGTAGTCCCAAACGACTAGCGGGGGCCTTGGGGGAGCAGTTCTTC. Amino acid sequence: CASSPKRLAGALGEQFF. The full variable domain, with the rest looked up from reference TRBV19 and TRBJ2-1, is DGGITQSPKYLFRKEGQNVTLSCEQNLNHDAMYWYRQDPGQGLRLIYYSQIVNDFQKGDIAEGYSVSREKKESFPLTVTSAQKNPTAFYLCASSPKRLAGALGEQFFGPGTRLTVL.

Comments on this clone: Within the sample, other DNA sequences also encode this same CDR3. The chain has TRBV7-2 and TRBJ2-5; D gene unclear. Germline CDR1 and CDR2: SGHTA and FQGNSA. Trimming shortened V by 2 bases and J by 5 bases, and 9 bases separated the two germline ends. The CDR3 sequence is 13 residues long. DNA for the CDR3: TGTGCCAGCAGCTTAAATCCCGGGGAGACCCAGTACTTC. Encoded protein: CASSLNPGETQYF.

A few counts support this clone. At the DNA level, this CDR3 is encoded by other sequences in the same sample as well. This sequence joins TRBV27 and TRBJ1-5; no clear D. Trimming left V 3 bases short and J 0 bases short, with 3 bases between. Germline CDR1 and CDR2: MNHEY and SMNVEV (reference sequence). This CDR3 has 13 residues. This chain's CDR3 is CASSFYSNQPQHF. CDR3 in DNA: TGTGCCAGCAGTTTTTATAGCAATCAGCCCCAGCATTTT.

V and J are TRBV4-3 and TRBJ2-5; D gene unclear. V was cut by 2 bases and J by 2 bases, with 6 bases left in between. Germline V CDR1 and CDR2: LGHNA, YSLEER. The CDR3 runs 13 residues. CDR3 in DNA: TGCGCCAGCAGCCAAAACCAGCAAGAGACCCAGTACTTC. Encoded protein: CASSQNQQETQYF.

This sequence joins TRBV19 and TRBJ1-2; 7 bases are a match to TRBD1. The CDR3 loop spans 16 amino acids. Germline V gene sequence: CDR1 LNHDA, CDR2 SQIVND (reference sequence). Trimming took 1 base from V and 2 from J; bases not matched to a gene: 7. This chain's CDR3 is CASSIVVGQANYGYTF. The CDR3 DNA sequence: TGTGCCAGTAGTATAGTTGTTGGACAGGCCAACTATGGCTACACCTTC.

This clone was counted a few times. The chain uses TRBV30 and TRBJ1-2; 7 bases are shared with TRBD1. With 5 bases clipped from V and 3 bases from J, the junction kept 9 bases outside the gene matches. Germline V gives CDR1 GTSNPN, CDR2 SVGIG (reference sequence). The CDR3 contains 14 residues. The CDR3 region has the DNA TGTGCCTGGGAAAACAGGGGTGGCTACTATGGCTACACCTTC. It encodes CAWENRGGYYGYTF. Together with reference TRBV30 and TRBJ1-2, the CDR3 gives the full variable domain: SQTIHQWPATLVQPVGSPLSLECTVEGTSNPNLYWYRQAAGRGLQLLFYSVGIGQISSEVPQNLSASRPQDRQFILSSKKLLLSDSGFYLCAWENRGGYYGYTFGSGTRLTVV.

This chain joins TRBV5-1 and TRBJ1-4, with D unclear. V lost 7 bases to trimming and J lost 0 bases, with 10 bases between them. The length of the CDR3 is 14 residues. Germline V CDR1 and CDR2: SGHRS, YFSETQ. CDR3 sequence: CASGTDATNEKLFF. DNA for the CDR3: TGCGCCAGCGGCACAGATGCAACTAATGAAAAACTGTTTTTT.

The genes are TRBV29-1 and TRBJ1-2; TRBD1 aligns across 12 bases. The V and J ends lost 0 bases and 12 bases, in that order; junction bases with no gene match: 5. The CDR3 consists of 13 residues. The germline V gene encodes CDR1 SQVTM and CDR2 ANQGSEA. CDR3 DNA: TGCAGCGTTGAAGAATCAGGGACAGGGGGCCACACCTTC. This encodes CSVEESGTGGHTF.

The genes are TRBV12-1 and TRBJ2-5; TRBD2, the table's D call, was not compared with the DNA. TRBV12-1 is given as a pseudogene. This CDR3 has 10 amino acids. The CDR3 region is CASSPGGKYF. The DNA for the CDR3 is TGTGCCAGCAGCCCCGGGGGGAAGTACTTC.

The chain employs TRBV27 and TRBJ2-1, with D tentatively TRBD2 (6 bases). Germline CDR1 reads MNHEY; CDR2 reads SMNVEV (reference sequence). V was cut by 4 bases and J by 9 bases, with 16 bases left in between. CDR3 length: 14 amino acids. The CDR3 DNA is TGTGCCAGCAGTTGGGCTAGCGTTAGGGTTGAGCAGTTCTTC. It translates to CASSWASVRVEQFF.

The V gene is TRBV5-1, the J gene TRBJ1-2; 9 bases line up with TRBD1. CDR1 and CDR2 from the germline V gene are SGHRS and YFSETQ. V lost 3 bases to trimming and J lost 3 bases; unmatched junction nucleotides: 24. The CDR3 is 21 amino acids. CDR3 protein: CASSSGPRRTGDMKGYYGYTF. The CDR3 DNA reads as TGCGCCAGCAGCTCTGGACCACGAAGGACAGGGGATATGAAAGGTTACTATGGCTACACCTTC.